This T cell receptor beta chain emerged from a study of cytomegalovirus exposure and HLA in healthy donors (dated 2017 in TCRdb). In terms of the full investigation: According to an earlier analysis of several hundred of the donors, some 180 million T cells yielded 95 million to 140 million unique TCR beta sequences and 276 Gb of sequence data. The later analysis used no new phenotypic data to find candidate immune exposures, relying instead on TCR beta sequences and their occurrence across donors. To predict cytomegalovirus infection status, the study brought together high-throughput TCR immunosequencing, statistical association of individual TCRs with disease status, and machine learning. The study aimed to test whether signatures of past pathogen exposure could be identified by cataloging public T cell receptors. The number of donors typed differed by locus, with about 629-630 for A, B, C, DRB1 and DQB1, about 500 for DQA1, over 600 for DPA1, and some 450 for DPB1. Donor age, sex, ethnicity and CMV serostatus were compiled alongside the repertoire data. To decide whether each TCR beta V gene segment behaved as functional or pseudogenic, an earlier analysis of some 600 of the donors relied on high-throughput TCR beta sequencing. Both class I and class II loci were covered by HLA typing, at four-digit resolution. Across around 400 genotyped donors of the cohort, an average of approximately 220,000 unique TCR beta nucleotide sequences per donor were sequenced, and 15% to 20% of those sequences were non-productive. A later genetic analysis took genome-wide SNP genotypes for 398 of the 666 donors and used that subset as a discovery cohort. Along with the approximately 650-subject first cohort, a separate validation cohort of more than 90 different subjects was used. Roughly 300 gigabases of sequencing data and 80 million or so unique TCR sequences were included in an early release covering over 600 HLA-typed donors. In a later analysis, previously published TCR beta repertoires from fewer than 750 donors were re-analyzed and high-resolution HLA genotyping was added so that TCR occurrence patterns could be studied. Because of strong linkage in the cohort, roughly five DR-DQ haplotypes were treated as single units for association and clustering. All discovery cohort repertoires had been generated on a single sequencing platform. Among the approximately 400 genotyped donors, around 79% belonged to the genetic ancestry cluster associated with self-reported Caucasian donors. Using immunosequencing, the study profiled T cell repertoires from 500 to 800 subjects and related those repertoires to cytomegalovirus serostatus.

The CDR3 numbers 14 residues from cysteine through phenylalanine. Only the CDR3 DNA stays, 42 bases, in frame from base 1. CDR1 and CDR2, looked up from the germline V gene (reference sequence), are MNHEY and SMNVEV. Trimmed from V: 7 bases; trimmed from J: 10 bases; junction bases lacking a gene match: 13. Overall study outcomes, separate from this receptor: A few of the identified cytomegalovirus-associated TCR beta chains were confirmed in vitro to be specific for cytomegalovirus antigens. Specific HLA alleles were associated with roughly 16,000 TCR beta sequences at a false discovery rate of 0.05 in a later analysis. The authors suggested that the approach could potentially be extended to other disease states and immunological phenotypes. A later analysis found that HLA-associated TCR beta chains were more clonally expanded and had lower generation probabilities than equally common non-associated chains. A cluster of highly shared sequence variants was judged likely to be a technical artifact of the sequencing pipeline. Because counts were too low, about 15 rarely observed V segments, including chromosome 9 orphons, were left out of the earlier analysis of a few hundred of the donors. Because the 87-base-pair reads could not distinguish some IMGT-functional V segments, including TRBV6-2 and TRBV6-3, those segments were excluded. Only TCR beta chains were sequenced in this cohort, and the absence of alpha or paired-chain data limited detectable features. HLA typing was unavailable for some donors at each locus, so association tests used only the typed subset. When HLA alleles, especially DR and DQ, strongly co-occurred, attributing TCR associations to individual alleles was difficult. In the study, around 150 TCR beta chains were listed as associated with cytomegalovirus. A later analysis found that most CMV-associated TCR beta chains appeared HLA-restricted, with HLA associations seemingly driven largely by CMV exposure. A further reported finding was that TCR beta sequences accurately predicted the HLA-A and HLA-B alleles for most subjects in the first cohort. Linkage disequilibrium might explain the correlated functional status among segregating V segments, but an unknown experimental factor could not be excluded. Most TCR sequences were observed very rarely across donors, whereas some public TCRs were present in many individuals. A later genetic analysis reported fewer N-insertions in productive TCRs among donors in an Asian-associated ancestry cluster than the roughly 620-donor mean. The classifier was reported to diagnose cytomegalovirus status with high specificity and sensitivity in both the original cohort and the validation cohort. A later analysis reported that several top co-occurrence clusters appeared linked to parvovirus B19, influenza, CMV and Epstein-Barr virus. Sequencing depth was assumed to be roughly uniform across donors in the presence/absence analyses, though that assumption may not hold. A later genetic analysis associated a missense DCLRE1C variant with V-gene and J-gene trimming of TCR beta chains, and an independent cohort replicated the association. Broadly in line with IMGT annotations, most TCR beta V segments showed up in productive rearrangements about 87% or about 30% of the time in an earlier analysis of 587 of the donors. Immune exposure information for the cohort was limited to CMV serostatus. A later analysis found that TCR association rates varied across HLA loci, with DRB1 alleles showing the most associated TCRs and HLA-C alleles the fewest.

Receptor libraries were prepared by the immunoSEQ multiplex PCR assay. A mixture of 60 forward primers for TCR Vbeta segments and 13 reverse primers for TCR Jbeta segments was used in the multiplex PCR. Amplification of the CDR3 region of rearranged TCR beta genes was performed with a multiplex PCR assay on genomic DNA. The amplified TCR beta libraries were sequenced on the Illumina HiSeq System as 87-base-pair reads. As for how the authors treated the data: A later analysis tallied roughly 78 million unique TCR beta chains across the roughly 610 repertoires, and 10 million to 11 million of those chains were shared by two or more donors. Raw reads were error-corrected and collapsed into unique sequences with a nearest-neighbor algorithm that merged closely related sequences to remove PCR and sequencing errors. CDR3 sequences were aligned to IMGT reference sequences to assign V, D and J gene segments. Each retained sequence needed at least a six-nucleotide match to both a V gene segment and a J gene segment. Rearrangements were called productive when the CDR3 lacked stop codons and stayed in frame with V and J; all others were non-productive. CDR3 was defined according to IMGT convention as the region running from the second conserved V-encoded cysteine to the conserved J-encoded phenylalanine. Sequences without an unambiguous match to a single V gene segment were excluded from the earlier analysis of 450 to 750 of the donors. In an earlier analysis of a few hundred of the donors, V segments were called functional above 56.7% productive rearrangements and were called segregating when the between-donor standard deviation exceeded 5%. A statistical classification framework was developed to diagnose cytomegalovirus status using the catalog of TCR beta chain sequences. In a later analysis, TCR nucleotide sequences were compared against IMGT/GENE-DB human TR gene sequences so that V and J genes could be assigned. In a later analysis, CDR3 sequences and most-parsimonious VDJ recombination scenarios were assigned using the TCRdist pipeline. In a later analysis, each TCR beta chain was defined by its CDR3 amino acid sequence together with its V-gene family, and reads without a unique V-gene family were excluded. To address suspected cross-contamination and a sequencing artifact, a later analysis removed 592 highly shared, low-generation-probability nucleotide sequences. In a later analysis, a clonal expansion index for each public chain was calculated from normalized within-repertoire ranks of inferred template counts. A later analysis computed generation probabilities with a VDJ recombination model fitted to out-of-frame rearrangements, and checked the results against IGoR. Hypergeometric tests were used in a later analysis to score TCR-TCR, TCR-HLA and TCR-CMV co-occurrence, with a repertoire-size bias correction applied to the TCR pairs. False discovery rates were estimated in a later analysis by permuting HLA or CMV assignments 20 times. In a later analysis, co-occurring TCRs were grouped using DBSCAN, and TCRdist sequence similarity was added for clustering within HLA-allele-positive subsets. Repertoires with fewer than 30,000 or more than 120,000 public chains were left out of co-occurrence clustering, as were a handful of repertoires with anomalous nucleotide sharing. As stored in TCRdb, this immuneACCESS dataset retains in-frame rearrangements with V and J assigned. A fraction of the clones does not appear; measured against another copy, unresolved V genes explain less than half of the discrepancy, and the remainder lacks a known reason. The D gene and trimming were derived from the DNA, and the V and J assignments and clone size from that table. The sample contains about 190,000 clones, 81% of them found a single time. Around 3.6% of the sample is in the top ten clones.

The cohort was made up of about 670 healthy bone marrow donors. Cohort members were all nominally healthy when sampled, although unrecorded immune exposures were likely present. The donor was CMV seropositive and belonged to the group of about 290 seropositive cohort members. Every donor gave a peripheral blood sample, and the peripheral blood mononuclear cells from that sample were used for TCR beta sequencing. The Qiagen DNeasy Blood Extraction Kit was used to extract genomic DNA from the blood cell samples. In the case of this clone: The antigen it binds to is not known. Per-base qualities were not stored, and no clone one base away is much larger.

Sequenced input: PBMCs. The sequence is built from TRBV27 and TRBJ2-1; 7 bases in the middle match TRBD2. The receptor was isolated from a man aged 35-49 years in good health and CMV-seropositive. The CDR3 reads as follows: CASTIRDYTREQFF. The sequenced DNA: TGTGCCAGCACAATCCGGGACTACACCAGGGAGCAGTTCTTC.